The 21 T cell receptor beta chains listed next were all sequenced from one sample in a study of blood T cell repertoires in COVID-19. Sequencing used immunoSEQ multiplex PCR; TCRdb keeps in-frame clones, though not all of them. Of about 40,000 clones listed, 91% are singletons. The sequencing sample was made of peripheral blood. The receptor source for this set is a woman aged 80 or over with acute or convalescent COVID-19.

This chain uses TRBV5-8 with TRBJ2-7; TRBD1 might be the D (5 bases). CDR3 length: 15 amino acids. Trimming cost V 4 bases and J 1 base, with 15 bases left between them. Germline loops: CDR1 SGHTS, CDR2 YDEGEE. The CDR3 is CASSPRQRRSYEQYF. CDR3 sequence (DNA): TGTGCCAGCAGCCCACGACAGAGGCGGTCCTACGAGCAGTACTTC.

The CDR3 DNA follows: TGTGCCAGCAGCGCAAACACTAGCGGGGGGTACGAGCAGTACTTC. Its protein product is CASSANTSGGYEQYF. V usage is TRBV7-3 and J usage is TRBJ2-7; 12 nucleotides line up with TRBD2. Germline assignment: CDR1 SGHTA and CDR2 FQGTGA. CDR3 length: 15 residues. J lost 4 bases, V lost 5 bases, and 6 bases had no gene match.

The chain uses TRBV7-3 and TRBJ2-7, with a weak D call TRBD2 (5 bases). The ends were cut back, 2 bases at V and 1 base at J, with 12 bases in the middle. Germline loops: CDR1 SGHTA, CDR2 FQGTGA. This CDR3 is 15 amino acids long. CDR3 region: CASSLGPGGSYEQYF. The CDR3 region has the DNA TGTGCCAGCAGCTTAGGCCCCGGCGGGTCCTACGAGCAGTACTTC.

The chain joins TRBV18 to TRBJ2-1; 8 nucleotides match TRBD2. J lost 3 bases, V lost 2 bases, and 3 bases had no gene match. The CDR3 sequence is 15 residues long. Germline CDR1 is KGHSH and CDR2 is LQKENI. The CDR3 bases are TGTGCCAGCTCACCAGGGCGGGGGGTCTACAATGAGCAGTTCTTC. Its translation: CASSPGRGVYNEQFF.

The rearrangement links TRBV6-5 to TRBJ2-6, with D unresolved. V was trimmed by 6 bases and J by 2 bases, leaving 5 bases between them. CDR3 length: 13 amino acids. CDR1 is MNHEY and CDR2 is SVGAGI in the germline V gene. In DNA, the CDR3 is TGTGCCAGCAGGGCCCCTGGGGCCAACGTCCTGACTTTC. Its protein is CASRAPGANVLTF.

This clone appeared a single time. V usage is TRBV7-9 and J usage is TRBJ2-2; TRBD1 agrees at 9 bases. J gave up 5 bases and V 6 bases, and 10 bases lay outside the gene matches. This CDR3 is built from 16 residues. Per the germline V gene, CDR1 is SEHNR and CDR2 is FQNEAQ (reference sequence). The CDR3 DNA sequence: TGTGCCAGCAGAAGCAAGACAGGGGGTGAGACCGGGGAGCTGTTTTTT. It specifies CASRSKTGGETGELFF. Complete variable domain (other parts from reference TRBV7-9 and TRBJ2-2): DTGVSQNPRHKITKRGQNVTFRCDPISEHNRLYWYRQTLGQGPEFLTYFQNEAQLEKSRLLSDRFSAERPKGSFSTLEIQRTEQGDSAMYLCASRSKTGGETGELFFGEGSRLTVL.

The rearrangement links TRBV20-1 to TRBJ2-3, with 8 bases identical to TRBD2. The J segment lost 2 bases and the V segment lost 3 bases, leaving 7 bases of the junction unmatched. The CDR3 is made up of 15 amino acids. CDR1 DFQATT and CDR2 SNEGSKA come from the germline V gene (reference sequence). CDR3 bases: TGCAGTGCTAGTGGAAGCGGGGGCCCCACAGATACGCAGTATTTT. This gives the protein CSASGSGGPTDTQYF.

CDR3 protein: CASSRRDSLYEQYF. As DNA, the CDR3 is TGTGCCAGCAGCCGCCGGGACTCTTTATACGAGCAGTACTTC. The gene calls are TRBV6-5 and TRBJ2-7; possibly TRBD2 for D (6 bases). V was pared by 6 bases and J by 4 bases, with 16 bases between. Looked up from germline, CDR1 is MNHEY and CDR2 is SVGAGI. The CDR3 extends over 14 amino acids.

V gene TRBV4-1 combines with J gene TRBJ1-4, with D possibly being TRBD1 (5 bases). Trimming cost V 4 bases and J 7 bases, with 10 bases left between them. This CDR3 comprises 13 residues. Germline CDR1 MGHRA, CDR2 YSYEKL. The CDR3 nucleotides are TGCGCCAGCAGCCTGTCGGGGGTTGAAAAACTGTTTTTT. As protein: CASSLSGVEKLFF.

The chain has TRBV6-5 and TRBJ1-6; no firm D call. Germline assignment: CDR1 MNHEY and CDR2 SVGAGI. The CDR3 spans 16 residues. V lost 4 bases and J 0 bases, leaving 10 bases between the germline ends. CDR3 residues: CASSSSPRSYNSPLHF. For the CDR3, the DNA is TGTGCCAGCAGTTCTTCCCCCCGCTCCTATAATTCACCCCTCCACTTT.

J is TRBJ1-2 and V is TRBV6-2 or TRBV6-3; TRBD1 aligns across 7 bases. V dropped 5 bases and J dropped 12; count of bases not matched to a gene: 6. The CDR3 spans 11 residues. CDR1 and CDR2 (germline): MNHEY, SVGEGT. The CDR3 DNA reads as TGTGCCAGCAGTCGACAGGGTCAGGACACCTTC. Amino acid sequence: CASSRQGQDTF.

This clone was seen a handful of times. The chain links TRBV4-2 to TRBJ2-7; possible D gene TRBD1, 6 bases. The CDR3 is made up of 18 amino acids. Trimming pared 2 bases from V and 4 bases from J, leaving 24 bases between. The germline V gene has CDR1 LGHNA and CDR2 YNFKEQ. The CDR3 region has the DNA TGTGCCAGCAGCCAAACTCCTGGGACAAGATACACACTTTACGAGCAGTACTTC. Amino acid sequence: CASSQTPGTRYTLYEQYF.

This rearrangement joins TRBV29-1 to TRBJ2-7; D perhaps matches TRBD2 (6 bases). The CDR3 has 12 residues. Per the germline V gene, CDR1 is SQVTM and CDR2 is ANQGSEA. Trimming left V 7 bases short and J 7 bases short, with 17 bases between. CDR3 loop: CSATGTAWEQYF. In DNA form, the CDR3 reads TGCAGCGCAACCGGGACTGCTTGGGAGCAGTACTTC.

The V and J genes are TRBV7-2 and TRBJ2-3; 8 bases are a match to TRBD1. The CDR3 sequence is 17 residues long. The J segment lost 0 bases and the V segment lost 5 bases, leaving 10 bases of the junction unmatched. Germline assignment: CDR1 SGHTA and CDR2 FQGNSA. The CDR3 nucleotides are TGTGCCAGCAGCAGACCTCAGGGGGCCCCTAGCACAGATACGCAGTATTTT. It specifies CASSRPQGAPSTDTQYF.

The rearrangement links TRBV7-2 to TRBJ2-5, with D possibly TRBD1 on 6 matching bases. V lost 1 base and J lost 2, with 20 bases in between. Germline CDR1 reads SGHTA; CDR2 reads FQGNSA. The CDR3 is 18 amino acids. The CDR3 protein is CASSLGLLSRTEQETQYF. In DNA, the CDR3 is TGTGCCAGCAGCTTAGGGTTATTAAGCAGGACAGAGCAAGAGACCCAGTACTTC.

In its sample, this clone was seen a few times. This sequence joins TRBV29-1 and TRBJ2-7, with 8 bases aligning to TRBD2. In germline, CDR1 is SQVTM, CDR2 ANQGSEA. This CDR3 contains 13 residues. The junction had 7 bases not matched to a gene; V was cut back by 4 bases and J by 5 bases. The DNA of the CDR3 is TGCAGCGTTGGGTACCGGGGGGGAAACGAGCAGTACTTC. Protein sequence: CSVGYRGGNEQYF.

V and J are TRBV5-4 and TRBJ2-7; 9 bases are a match to TRBD1. This CDR3 has 14 residues. The germline V gene encodes CDR1 SGHNT and CDR2 YYREEE (reference sequence). Trimming cost V 4 bases and J 3 bases; bases outside gene matches: 5. The CDR3 nucleotides are TGTGCCAGCAGCAGGGGACAGGGAGGCTACGAGCAGTACTTC. Protein product: CASSRGQGGYEQYF.

This sequence joins TRBV7-9 and TRBJ1-2; no firm D call. CDR3 length: 13 residues. Trimming cost V 5 bases and J 5 bases, with 12 bases left between them. From germline, CDR1 is SEHNR and CDR2 FQNEAQ (reference sequence). The CDR3 DNA is TGTGCCAGCAGCCCCTATCAGGTTTATGGCTACACCTTC. It translates to CASSPYQVYGYTF.

In this sample, this clone is large (0.1 to 1%). The chain is built from TRBV7-3 and TRBJ2-1, with unresolved D. CDR1 and CDR2 from the germline V gene are SGHTA and FQGTGA. The CDR3 spans 13 residues. V was pared by 2 bases and J by 7 bases, with 9 bases between. Here the CDR3 reads CASSLVHSNEQFF. CDR3 nucleotides: TGTGCCAGCAGCTTAGTCCATAGTAATGAGCAGTTCTTC.

Only one count was recorded for this clone. The V gene is TRBV19, the J gene TRBJ1-1, with D possibly being TRBD1 (5 bases). The V gene's germline CDR1 is LNHDA and CDR2 SQIVND (reference sequence). With 11 bases removed from V and 2 bases from J, the gap between germline ends came to 15 bases. This CDR3 has 13 amino acids. In DNA form, the CDR3 reads TGTGCCTGCGCTCATCAGGGTAACACTGAAGCTTTCTTT. Amino acids: CACAHQGNTEAFF.

V is TRBV30 and J is TRBJ2-1; perhaps TRBD2 as D (5 bases). The CDR3 loop spans 16 amino acids. The V end was cut by 2 bases, the J end by 10 bases, with 24 bases between. In germline, CDR1 is GTSNPN, CDR2 SVGIG (reference sequence). The DNA of the CDR3 is TGTGCCTGGAGTAAGTTAGGGCCCCCCATACCGGGGGAGCAGTTCTTC. Translating gives CAWSKLGPPIPGEQFF.